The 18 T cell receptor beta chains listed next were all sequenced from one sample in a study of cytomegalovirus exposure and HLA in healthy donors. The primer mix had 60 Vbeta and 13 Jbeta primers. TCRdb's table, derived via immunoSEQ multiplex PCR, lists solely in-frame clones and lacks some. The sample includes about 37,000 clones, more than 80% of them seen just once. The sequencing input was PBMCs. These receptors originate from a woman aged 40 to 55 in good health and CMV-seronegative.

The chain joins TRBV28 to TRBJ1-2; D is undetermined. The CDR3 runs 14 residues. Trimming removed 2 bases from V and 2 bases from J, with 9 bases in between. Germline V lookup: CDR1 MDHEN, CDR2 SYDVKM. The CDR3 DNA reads TGTGCCAGCAGTTTAGCAGGCAGCAACTATGGCTACACCTTC. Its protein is CASSLAGSNYGYTF.

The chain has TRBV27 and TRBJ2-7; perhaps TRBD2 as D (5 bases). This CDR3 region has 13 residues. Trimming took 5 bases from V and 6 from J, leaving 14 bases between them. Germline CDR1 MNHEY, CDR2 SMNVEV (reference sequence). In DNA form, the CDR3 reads TGTGCCAGCAGTCCCGCGGACTGGAGCGAGCAGTACGTC. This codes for CASSPADWSEQYV.

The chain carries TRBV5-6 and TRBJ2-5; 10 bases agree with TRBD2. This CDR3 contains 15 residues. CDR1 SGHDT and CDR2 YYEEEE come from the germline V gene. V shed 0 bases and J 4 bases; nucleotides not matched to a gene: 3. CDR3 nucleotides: TGTGCCAGCAGCTTGGTTGCTAGCGGGGGAGAGACCCAGTACTTC. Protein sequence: CASSLVASGGETQYF.

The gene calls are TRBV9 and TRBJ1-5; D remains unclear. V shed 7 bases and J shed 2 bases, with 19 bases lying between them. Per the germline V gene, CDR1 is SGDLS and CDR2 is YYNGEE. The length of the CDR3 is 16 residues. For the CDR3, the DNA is TGTGCCAGCGGATCGATCAGGAGGACTGGCAATCAGCCCCAGCATTTT. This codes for CASGSIRRTGNQPQHF.

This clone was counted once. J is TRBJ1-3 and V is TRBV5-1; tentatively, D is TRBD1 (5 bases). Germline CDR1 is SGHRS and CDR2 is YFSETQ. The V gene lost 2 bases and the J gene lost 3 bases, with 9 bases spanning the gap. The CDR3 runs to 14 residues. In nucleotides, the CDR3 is TGCGCCAGCAGCTTCGGGGGTGATGGAAACACCATATATTTT. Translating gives CASSFGGDGNTIYF.

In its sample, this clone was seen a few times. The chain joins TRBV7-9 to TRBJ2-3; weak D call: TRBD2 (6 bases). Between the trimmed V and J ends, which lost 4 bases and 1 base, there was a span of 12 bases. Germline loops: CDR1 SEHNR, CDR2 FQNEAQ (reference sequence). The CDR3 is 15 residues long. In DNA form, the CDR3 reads TGTGCCAGCAGCTACAGGACGGGGGGCACAGATACGCAGTATTTT. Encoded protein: CASSYRTGGTDTQYF.

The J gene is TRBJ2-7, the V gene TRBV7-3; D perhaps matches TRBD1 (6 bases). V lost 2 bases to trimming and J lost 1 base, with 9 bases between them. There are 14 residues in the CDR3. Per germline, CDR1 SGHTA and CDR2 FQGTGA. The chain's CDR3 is CASSLRDRSYEQYV. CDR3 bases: TGTGCCAGCAGCTTACGAGACAGGTCCTACGAGCAGTACGTC.

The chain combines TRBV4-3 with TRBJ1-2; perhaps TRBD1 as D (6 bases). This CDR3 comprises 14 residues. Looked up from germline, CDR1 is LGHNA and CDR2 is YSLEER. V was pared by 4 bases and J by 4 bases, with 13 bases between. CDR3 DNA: TGCGCCAGCAGCCCCCGGACAGCGATCTATGGCTACACCTTC. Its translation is CASSPRTAIYGYTF.

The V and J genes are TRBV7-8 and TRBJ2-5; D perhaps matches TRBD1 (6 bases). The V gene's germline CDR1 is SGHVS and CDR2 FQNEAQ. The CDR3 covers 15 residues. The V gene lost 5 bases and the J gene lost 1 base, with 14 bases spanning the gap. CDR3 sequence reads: CASSPNGQFQETQYF. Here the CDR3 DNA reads TGTGCCAGCAGCCCCAATGGACAGTTCCAAGAGACCCAGTACTTC.

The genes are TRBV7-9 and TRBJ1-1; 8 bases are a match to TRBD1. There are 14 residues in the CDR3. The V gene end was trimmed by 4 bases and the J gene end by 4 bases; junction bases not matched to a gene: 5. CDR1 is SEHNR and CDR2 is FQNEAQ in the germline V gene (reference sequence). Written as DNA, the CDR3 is TGTGCCAGCAGCTCCAACAGGGGGATCACTGAAGCTTTCTTT. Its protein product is CASSSNRGITEAFF.

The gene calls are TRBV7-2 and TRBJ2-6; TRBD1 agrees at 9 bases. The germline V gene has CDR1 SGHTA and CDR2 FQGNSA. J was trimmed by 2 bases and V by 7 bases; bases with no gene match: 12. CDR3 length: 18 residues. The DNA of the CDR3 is TGTGCCAGCACCCGCCCGGGACAGGGAGCAGCTGGGGCCAACGTCCTGACTTTC. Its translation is CASTRPGQGAAGANVLTF. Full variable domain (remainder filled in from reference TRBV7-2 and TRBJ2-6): GAGVSQSPSNKVTEKGKDVELRCDPISGHTALYWYRQSLGQGLEFLIYFQGNSAPDKSGLPSDRFSAERTGGSVSTLTIQRTQQEDSAVYLCASTRPGQGAAGANVLTFGAGSRLTVL.

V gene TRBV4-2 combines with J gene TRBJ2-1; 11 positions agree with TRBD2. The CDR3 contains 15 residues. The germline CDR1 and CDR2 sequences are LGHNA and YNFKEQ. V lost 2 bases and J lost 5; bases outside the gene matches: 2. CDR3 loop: CASSQLSGGDNEQFF. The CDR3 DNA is TGTGCCAGCAGCCAACTTAGCGGGGGGGACAATGAGCAGTTCTTC.

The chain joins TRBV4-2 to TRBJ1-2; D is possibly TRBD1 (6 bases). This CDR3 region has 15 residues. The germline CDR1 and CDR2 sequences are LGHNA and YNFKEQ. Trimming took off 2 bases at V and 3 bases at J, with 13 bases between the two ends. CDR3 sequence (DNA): TGTGCCAGCAGCCAAAACAGGGCGCTGGACTATGGCTACACCTTC. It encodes CASSQNRALDYGYTF.

The CDR3, as DNA: TGTGCCAGCACCGAGACAGATAATTCACCCCTCCACTTT. Protein product: CASTETDNSPLHF. The rearrangement joins TRBV6-1 to TRBJ1-6; a weak D match, TRBD1 (5 bases). Trimming took 7 bases from V and 5 from J, leaving 9 bases between them. This CDR3 is built from 13 residues. In germline, CDR1 is MNHNS, CDR2 SASEGT.

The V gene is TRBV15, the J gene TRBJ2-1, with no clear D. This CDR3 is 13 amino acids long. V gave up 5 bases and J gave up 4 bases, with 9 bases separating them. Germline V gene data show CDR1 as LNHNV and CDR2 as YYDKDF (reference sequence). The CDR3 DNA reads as TGTGCCACCAGCCTACTACTATACAATGAGCAGTTCTTC. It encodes CATSLLLYNEQFF. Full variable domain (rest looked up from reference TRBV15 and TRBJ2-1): DAMVIQNPRYQVTQFGKPVTLSCSQTLNHNVMYWYQQKSSQAPKLLFHYYDKDFNNEADTPDNFQSRRPNTSFCFLDIRSPGLGDTAMYLCATSLLLYNEQFFGPGTRLTVL.

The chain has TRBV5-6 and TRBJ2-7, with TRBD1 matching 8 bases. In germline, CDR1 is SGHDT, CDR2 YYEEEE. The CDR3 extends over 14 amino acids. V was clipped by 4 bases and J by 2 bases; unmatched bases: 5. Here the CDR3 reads CASSRWTGTYEQYV. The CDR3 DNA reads TGTGCCAGCAGCCGATGGACAGGGACCTACGAGCAGTACGTC.

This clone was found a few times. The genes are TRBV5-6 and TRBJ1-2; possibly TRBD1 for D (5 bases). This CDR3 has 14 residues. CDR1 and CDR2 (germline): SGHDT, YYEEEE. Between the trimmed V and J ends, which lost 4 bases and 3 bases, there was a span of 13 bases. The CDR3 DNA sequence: TGTGCCAGCAGCCCCTGGCCGGGGGACTATGGCTACACCTTC. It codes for CASSPWPGDYGYTF.

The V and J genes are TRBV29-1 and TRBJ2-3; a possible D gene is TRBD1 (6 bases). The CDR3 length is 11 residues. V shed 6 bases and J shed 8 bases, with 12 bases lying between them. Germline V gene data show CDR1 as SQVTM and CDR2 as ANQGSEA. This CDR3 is CSVQQGGTQYF. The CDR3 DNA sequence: TGCAGCGTCCAACAGGGCGGTACGCAGTATTTT.